This T cell receptor beta chain was observed in a study of shared clonotypes between healthy human individuals. Points from the study as a whole: Estimated richness values were generally larger in naive subsets than in memory subsets. Sequencing depth was expected to influence donor clonotype sharing.

Concerning this clone: Its antigen is undetermined.

Profiling relied on immunoSEQ multiplex PCR, and the TCRdb table lists in-frame clones only, not all of them. The sample has about 680,000 clones, approximately 79% seen once; the top ten hold about 1.7%. The CDR3 extends over 12 amino acids. V was pared by 7 bases and J by 5 bases, with 3 bases of the junction left unmatched. CDR1 is SNHLY and CDR2 is FYNNEI in the germline V gene. Sequenced: memory CD4+ T cells sorted from blood. The sample's subset: CD45RA-negative fraction. The sequence derives from a woman aged 25-40 years in good health. The chain employs TRBV2 and TRBJ2-5; 8 positions agree with TRBD2. The DNA of the CDR3 is TGTGCCAGCAAGTCGGGGGGGGAGACCCAGTACTTC. Translation: CASKSGGETQYF.